This T cell receptor (beta chain) was observed in a study of identical twins. A universal primer binding site was introduced by template switching. The final cDNA contained unique molecular identifiers. TCRdb called the 5' RACE reads again in MiXCR, with one record for every CDR3 protein. The sample has roughly 720,000 distinct CDR3 sequences; about 20% are singletons. The table lists this clonotype with a few counts. The CDR3 consists of 14 residues. Germline V gives CDR1 SGHRS, CDR2 YFSETQ. V gave up 2 bases and J gave up 8 bases; unmatched junction bases: 3. The data also belong to a second study, concerning T cells expressing NK-cell markers. Turning to that study: Sorted CD3+CD56+NKG2C+, CD3+CD56+NKG2C- and CD3+CD56-NKG2C+ T-cell subsets were beta-chain profiled. Sorting was limited to alpha-beta TCR-expressing T cells with an anti-gamma-delta TCR antibody in several experiments.

Sequenced material: PBMCs. J is TRBJ1-6 and V is TRBV5-1; TRBD1 matches at 8 bases. The receptor's source is a woman in her late teens or twenties in good health. CDR3 in amino acids: CASSFQGADSPLHF. The CDR3 DNA reads TGCGCCAGCAGCTTTCAGGGGGCGGATTCACCCCTCCACTTT.